This is a list of T cell receptor beta chains from one sample in a study of blood T cells in healthy people across ages. TCRdb redid the calling of the 5' RACE reads with MiXCR, one entry per CDR3 protein. The sample carries about 540,000 distinct CDR3 sequences, less than 25% recorded once. The sample was also linked to a second study, of T cells of mothers and their children.

Sequencing input: blood. These receptors all stem from a boy aged 10-17 years in good health. Both conserved end residues are part of each CDR3. Each record gives: clone size, V gene, CDR3 length, D gene, J gene, CDR3 DNA, CDR3 protein. The D gene is left open where the match is weak. Only part of the rows carry a size: once, few, many, or a class if the clone is expanded.

>.|TRBV30|13|.|TRBJ1-5
TGTGCCTGGGCCCCCCGGGGCAATCAGCCCCAGCATTTT
CAWAPRGNQPQHF
>few|TRBV6-2/TRBV6-3|15|TRBD1|TRBJ2-7
TGTGCCAGCAGTTACCTGACAGGGGCCTCCTACGAGCAGTACTTC
CASSYLTGASYEQYF
>.|TRBV2|14|.|TRBJ2-2
TGTGCCAGCAGTGTCCAGGGATTGCCCGGGGAGCTGTTTTTT
CASSVQGLPGELFF
>few|TRBV2|14|TRBD1|TRBJ2-1
TGTGCCAGCTCACTTTCAGGACAGGTTTATGAGCAGTTCTTC
CASSLSGQVYEQFF
>few|TRBV28|13|.|TRBJ2-5
TGTGCCAGCAGTCATAGACGGGCGGAGACCCAGTACTTC
CASSHRRAETQYF
>.|TRBV7-9|14|TRBD1|TRBJ2-7
TGTGCCAGCAGCCACCGGGACAGGGTCCTCGAGCAGTACTTC
CASSHRDRVLEQYF
>few|TRBV12-3/TRBV12-4|14|.|TRBJ1-1
TGTGCCAGTCAACGTGGGGGGCTGAGGACTGAAGCTTTCTTT
CASQRGGLRTEAFF
>few|TRBV28|15|.|TRBJ2-7
TGTGCCAGCAGTTCCCCCGGAGGGCCGTCCTACGAGCAGTACTTC
CASSSPGGPSYEQYF
>.|TRBV5-1|14|.|TRBJ2-1
TGCGCCAGCAGCCCGGGGACCCCAAACAATGAGCAGTTCTTC
CASSPGTPNNEQFF
>few|TRBV28|14|.|TRBJ1-1
TGTGCCAGCAGCCCATCTGAAGGGCGGGGGGGAGCTTTCTTT
CASSPSEGRGGAFF
>many|TRBV5-1|13|.|TRBJ2-1
TGCGCCAGCAGCTTGGACGGTTACAATGAGCAGTTCTTC
CASSLDGYNEQFF
>.|TRBV7-9|14|.|TRBJ1-2
TGTGCCAGCAGCGCTGGGGACACCTACTATGGCTACACCTTC
CASSAGDTYYGYTF
>.|TRBV28|11|.|TRBJ2-7
TGTGCCAGCGGGGACACCTACGAGCAGTACTTC
CASGDTYEQYF
>.|TRBV4-3|13|.|TRBJ1-2
TGCGCCAGCAGCCACGACAGGTCCTATGGCTACACCTTC
CASSHDRSYGYTF
>few|TRBV4-1|12|.|TRBJ1-4
TGCGCCAGCGAAGGGACGGGAGAAAAACTGTTTTTT
CASEGTGEKLFF
>few|TRBV6-5|15|TRBD1|TRBJ1-1
TGTGCCAGCGGTCAGACAGGGATGGTGTACACTGAAGCTTTCTTT
CASGQTGMVYTEAFF
>.|TRBV2|15|TRBD2|TRBJ2-5
TGTGCCAGCAGACCCCGGACTAGCGGGGAAAAGACCCAGTACTTC
CASRPRTSGEKTQYF
>.|TRBV2|16|TRBD1|TRBJ2-1
TGTGCCAGCAGTGCGGGACAGCCGCCGGGATACAATGAGCAGTTCTTC
CASSAGQPPGYNEQFF
>.|TRBV7-9|16|.|TRBJ2-5
TGTGCCAGCAGCTCCAAAACCACTGACAGCCAAGAGACCCAGTACTTC
CASSSKTTDSQETQYF
>few|TRBV5-1|15|.|TRBJ2-5
TGCGCCAGCAGCACCCAGACTAGGGGACAAGAGACCCAGTACTTC
CASSTQTRGQETQYF
>few|TRBV27|13|.|TRBJ1-1
TGTGCCAGCAGCACCACAGGGACCACTGAAGCTTTCTTT
CASSTTGTTEAFF
>once|TRBV4-2|15|TRBD1|TRBJ1-2
TGTGCCAGCAGCCAAGATCGGCAGGGGGCGGATGGCTACACCTTC
CASSQDRQGADGYTF
>.|TRBV6-2/TRBV6-3|16|.|TRBJ2-7
TGTGCCAGCAGTTACGTCGTGGGGGCGCTTGAGGGCGAGCAGTACTTC
CASSYVVGALEGEQYF